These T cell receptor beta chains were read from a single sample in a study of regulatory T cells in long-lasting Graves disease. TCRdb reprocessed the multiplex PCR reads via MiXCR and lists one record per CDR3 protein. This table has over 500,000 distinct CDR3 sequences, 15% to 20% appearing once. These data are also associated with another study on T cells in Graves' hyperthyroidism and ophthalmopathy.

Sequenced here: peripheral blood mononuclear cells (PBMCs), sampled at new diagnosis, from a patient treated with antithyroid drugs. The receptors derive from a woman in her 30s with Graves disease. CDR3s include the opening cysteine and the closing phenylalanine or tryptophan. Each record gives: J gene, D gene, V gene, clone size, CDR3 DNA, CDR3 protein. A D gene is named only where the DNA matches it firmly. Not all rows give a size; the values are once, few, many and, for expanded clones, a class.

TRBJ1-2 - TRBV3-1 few TGTGCCAGCAGCCCTGGGACCGCCAGAGGTGGCTACACCTTC CASSPGTARGGYTF
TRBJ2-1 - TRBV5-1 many TGCGCCAGCAGTCGGCTTGCGGGGACTAATGAGCAGTTCTTC CASSRLAGTNEQFF
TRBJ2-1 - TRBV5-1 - TGCGCCAGCAGTTCCGCCCGATCCCATTACAATGAGCAGTTCTTC CASSSARSHYNEQFF
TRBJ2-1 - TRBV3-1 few TGTGCCAGCAGCGACGGGGATACGAAGCAGTTCTTC CASSDGDTKQFF
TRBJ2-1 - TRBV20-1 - TGCCAGATGGCGGGATTCGCCTACAATGAGCAGTTCTTC CQMAGFAYNEQFF
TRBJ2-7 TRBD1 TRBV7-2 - TGTGCCAGCAGCTATAGAGGTCTCGGGACAGGGGCTAACTACGAGCAGTACTTC CASSYRGLGTGANYEQYF
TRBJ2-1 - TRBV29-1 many TGCAGCGTGGACCAGGGGGGTGAGCAGTTCTTC CSVDQGGEQFF
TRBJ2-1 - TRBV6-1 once TGTGCCAGCAGTCACGAGGGGGGCTCCTACAATGAGCAGTTCTTC CASSHEGGSYNEQFF
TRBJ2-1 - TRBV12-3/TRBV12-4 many TGTGCCAGCACCATCAGGGATTACAATGAGCAGTTCTTC CASTIRDYNEQFF
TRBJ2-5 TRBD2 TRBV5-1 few TGCGCCAGCAGCTTGGACGGGAGGGCGGGGGAGACCCAGTACTTC CASSLDGRAGETQYF
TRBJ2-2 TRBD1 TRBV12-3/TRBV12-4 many TGTGCCAGCTCTAAGGACAGGGCCTTAGGGGAGCTGTTTTTT CASSKDRALGELFF
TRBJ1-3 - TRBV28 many TGTGCCAGCAGTTACGGGCGGGGCTATCTATATGAAAACACCATATATTTT CASSYGRGYLYENTIYF
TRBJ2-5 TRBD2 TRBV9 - TGTGCCAGCAGCCCCGGGGGGGCCGAACGGACCCAGTACTTC CASSPGGAERTQYF
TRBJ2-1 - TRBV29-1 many TGCAGCGTCGGACAGACGACCCAAGATGAGCAGTTCTTC CSVGQTTQDEQFF
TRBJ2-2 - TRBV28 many TGTGCCAGCAGTACCGGGGGGCGATACACCGGGGAGCTGTTTTTT CASSTGGRYTGELFF
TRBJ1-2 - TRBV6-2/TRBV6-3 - TGTGCCAGCAGCCGAACCAGGGGATCTGACTATGGCTACACCTTC CASSRTRGSDYGYTF
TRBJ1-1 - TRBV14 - TGTGCCAGCAGCCAGTCCTCGAGGATGAGGGCGCGGGGGTGGGCTTTCTTT CASSQSSRMRARGWAFF
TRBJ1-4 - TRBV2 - TGTGCCAGCAGCCCCAAACGACTCAAGGAAAAACTGTTTTTT CASSPKRLKEKLFF
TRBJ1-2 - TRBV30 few TGTGCCTGGAGTAACCCGGGACCCTATGGCTACACCTTC CAWSNPGPYGYTF
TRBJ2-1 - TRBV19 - TGTGCCAGTATGGGTGGGACTGCTACCTACAATGAGCAGTTCTTC CASMGGTATYNEQFF
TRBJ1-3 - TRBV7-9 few TGTGCCAGCAGCTCGAGTACGGGAAACACCATATATTTT CASSSSTGNTIYF
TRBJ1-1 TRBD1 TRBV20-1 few TGCAGTGCGAAGGGGACAGTCGGAACTTTCTTT CSAKGTVGTFF
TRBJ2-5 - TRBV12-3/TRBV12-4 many TGTGCCAGCAGTTTGGGCAGAGACGAGACCCAGTACTTC CASSLGRDETQYF
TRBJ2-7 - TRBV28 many TGTGCCAGCAGTTTGGAAAGGGGTAGGGAGCAGTACTTC CASSLERGREQYF
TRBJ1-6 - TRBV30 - TGTGCCTGGAGCGCTCTAGCGGTGAATTCACCCCTCCACTTT CAWSALAVNSPLHF
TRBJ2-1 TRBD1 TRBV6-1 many TGTGCCAGCAGTGAAGAGACAGGGATAGTAAACACCTACAATGAGCAGTTCTTC CASSEETGIVNTYNEQFF
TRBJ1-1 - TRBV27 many TGTGCCAGCAGTACCTCCGGCGTCACGAACACTGAAGCTTTCTTT CASSTSGVTNTEAFF
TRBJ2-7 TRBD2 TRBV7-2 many TGTGCCAGCAGCTTAGGACTAGCGGGAGGGGGCGAGCAGTACTTC CASSLGLAGGGEQYF
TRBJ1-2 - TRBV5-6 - TGTGCCAGCGAAGGCATCTATGGCTACACCTTC CASEGIYGYTF
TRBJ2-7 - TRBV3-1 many TGTGCCAGCAGCCGATCGGACTACGAGCAGTACTTC CASSRSDYEQYF
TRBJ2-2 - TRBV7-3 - TGTGCCAGCAGCTTAAATGGCGGGGGCCGCGGGGAGCTGTTTTTT CASSLNGGGRGELFF
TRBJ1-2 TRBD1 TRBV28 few TGTGCCAGCAGTTTAATCGATAACAGGGGCGTAGGCGGCTACACCTTC CASSLIDNRGVGGYTF
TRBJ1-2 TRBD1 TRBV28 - TGTGCCAGCAGTCCAATGGCAGGGGGCGCTAACTATGGCTACACCTTC CASSPMAGGANYGYTF
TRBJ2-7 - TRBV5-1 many TGCGCCAGCAGGGGGAACTCCTACGAGCAGTACTTC CASRGNSYEQYF
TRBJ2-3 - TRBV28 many TGTGCCAGCAGTCCTCCACCGGGACAGCGGGGAGATACGCAGTATTTT CASSPPPGQRGDTQYF
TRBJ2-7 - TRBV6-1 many TGTGCCAGCAGCGTGGGACCGAGCTCCTACGAGCAGTACTTC CASSVGPSSYEQYF
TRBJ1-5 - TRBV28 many TGTGCCAGCAGTTTACCGGGAAACAATCAGCCCCAGCATTTT CASSLPGNNQPQHF
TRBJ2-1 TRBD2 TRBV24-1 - TGTGCCACCAGTGATTCAGCGGGAGGCTCCTACAATGAGCAGTTCTTC CATSDSAGGSYNEQFF
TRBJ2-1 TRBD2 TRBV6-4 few TGTGCCAGCAGTGACTCTGGGAGGGGAAAGCAGCAGTTCTTC CASSDSGRGKQQFF
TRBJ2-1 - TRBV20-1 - TGCAGTGCTAGACCTACCGGGACGGATTACAATGAGCAGTTCTTC CSARPTGTDYNEQFF
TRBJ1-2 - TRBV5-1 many TGCGCCAGCAGCGACGAGGGTTATAATGGCTACACCTTC CASSDEGYNGYTF
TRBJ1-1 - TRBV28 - TGTGCCAGCAGTTTGTCCCGGGTCGCCGGGGCTTTCTTT CASSLSRVAGAFF
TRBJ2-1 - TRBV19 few TGTGCCAGTAGTAAATTAATAGGGCAGTCCTACAATGAGCAGTTCTTC CASSKLIGQSYNEQFF
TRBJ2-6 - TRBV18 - TGTGCCAGCTCCGGGGGATTAGTCTCTGGGGCCAACGTCCTGACTTTC CASSGGLVSGANVLTF
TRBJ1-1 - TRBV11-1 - TGTGCCAGCAGCTTAGCGCATAGGAAGGGGGATGCTGAAGCTTTCTTT CASSLAHRKGDAEAFF
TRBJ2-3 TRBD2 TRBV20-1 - TGCAGTGCTAGAACAGCGGGAGTCACAGATACGCAGTATTTT CSARTAGVTDTQYF
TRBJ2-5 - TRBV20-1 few TGCAGTAGGGCGAGGGGGGAGACCCAGTACTTC CSRARGETQYF